Listed below are T cell receptor beta chains from one sample, sequenced in a study of immune characterization of retroperitoneal liposarcoma. MiXCR was run by TCRdb on the PCR reads, yielding one entry per CDR3 protein. The sample consists of approximately 7,200 distinct CDR3 sequences, under 30% of them appearing once. Sequencing input: tumor tissue. The source of these receptors is a female donor with retroperitoneal liposarcoma. CDR3s include the opening cysteine and the closing phenylalanine or tryptophan. A D gene is named only where the DNA matches it firmly. Clone size is shown for a subset of rows, as once, few, many or a class of expanded clone.

v_gene: TRBV5-1
d_gene: .
abundance: many
j_gene: TRBJ2-3
CDR3nt: TGCGCCAGCAGCTTGGAGGGGCCTAGCACAGATACGCAGTATTTT
CDR3aa: CASSLEGPSTDTQYF

v_gene: TRBV19
d_gene: .
abundance: .
j_gene: TRBJ2-1
CDR3nt: TGTGCCAGTAGCGTACAGGTGTCCAATAGTGAGCAGTTCTTC
CDR3aa: CASSVQVSNSEQFF

v_gene: TRBV7-2
d_gene: .
abundance: many
j_gene: TRBJ1-5
CDR3nt: TGTGCCAGCAGCCGGCGGGCGGAGGGACGGCAGAATCAGCCCCAGCATTTT
CDR3aa: CASSRRAEGRQNQPQHF

v_gene: TRBV12-3/TRBV12-4
d_gene: .
abundance: medium-sized
j_gene: TRBJ1-4
CDR3nt: TGTGCCAGCAGTCCCCTCCCTGGCAGGGGCACTAATGAAAAACTGTTTTTT
CDR3aa: CASSPLPGRGTNEKLFF

v_gene: TRBV6-1
d_gene: TRBD2
abundance: .
j_gene: TRBJ2-2
CDR3nt: TGTGCCAGCAGTGAATTGGTAAACGGACTAGCCGTAGGCACCGGGGAGCTGTTTTTT
CDR3aa: CASSELVNGLAVGTGELFF

v_gene: TRBV7-2
d_gene: TRBD2
abundance: medium-sized
j_gene: TRBJ2-1
CDR3nt: TGTGCCAGCAACCACCCGAGGGTTAGCGGGCTTTACAATGAGCAGTTCTTC
CDR3aa: CASNHPRVSGLYNEQFF

v_gene: TRBV5-1
d_gene: .
abundance: few
j_gene: TRBJ2-1
CDR3nt: TGCGCCAGCAGCCCCGGGACTCAAAACTACGAGCAGTTCTTC
CDR3aa: CASSPGTQNYEQFF

v_gene: TRBV6-1
d_gene: .
abundance: .
j_gene: TRBJ2-3
CDR3nt: TGTGCCAGCAGCCCCGGCCTGCTCGGCCCAGATACGCAGTATTTT
CDR3aa: CASSPGLLGPDTQYF

v_gene: TRBV7-2
d_gene: .
abundance: .
j_gene: TRBJ2-7
CDR3nt: TGTGCCAGCAGCCAGGGACTCAATGAGCAGTACTTC
CDR3aa: CASSQGLNEQYF

v_gene: TRBV6-1
d_gene: .
abundance: .
j_gene: TRBJ2-2
CDR3nt: TGTGCCAGCAGCGAAGGCCCCGGGGAGCTGTTTTTT
CDR3aa: CASSEGPGELFF

v_gene: TRBV5-6
d_gene: TRBD1
abundance: .
j_gene: TRBJ2-2
CDR3nt: TGTGCCAGCAGCTGGGAGGGACAGGGGTTCACCGGGGAGCTGTTTTTT
CDR3aa: CASSWEGQGFTGELFF

v_gene: TRBV6-7
d_gene: .
abundance: .
j_gene: TRBJ2-1
CDR3nt: TGTGCCAGCAGTTCTCCGACTGGTTCGTCCTACGAGCAGTTCTTC
CDR3aa: CASSSPTGSSYEQFF

v_gene: TRBV6-1
d_gene: .
abundance: .
j_gene: TRBJ2-7
CDR3nt: TGTGCCAGCAGGACTACTGGCGATTCCTACGAGCAGTACTTC
CDR3aa: CASRTTGDSYEQYF

v_gene: TRBV7-9
d_gene: .
abundance: few
j_gene: TRBJ2-7
CDR3nt: TGTGCCAGCAGCTTAGTCCTTTCTAGGGCCAACTATGAGCAGTACTTC
CDR3aa: CASSLVLSRANYEQYF

v_gene: TRBV6-1
d_gene: .
abundance: many
j_gene: TRBJ1-3
CDR3nt: TGTGCCAGCAGTAAACTCCCCAGGCTCTCTGGAAACACCATATATTTT
CDR3aa: CASSKLPRLSGNTIYF

v_gene: TRBV4-1
d_gene: TRBD2
abundance: .
j_gene: TRBJ2-5
CDR3nt: TGCGCCAGCAGCCGAAGCGGGAGCACTGGAGAGACCCAGTACTTC
CDR3aa: CASSRSGSTGETQYF